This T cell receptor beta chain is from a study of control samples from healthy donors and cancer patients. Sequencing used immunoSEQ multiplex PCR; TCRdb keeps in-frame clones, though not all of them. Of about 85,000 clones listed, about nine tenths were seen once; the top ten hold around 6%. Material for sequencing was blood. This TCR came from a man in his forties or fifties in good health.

CDR3 protein: CASSPTQLSGNTIYF. The CDR3 region has the DNA TGTGCCAGCAGCCCGACACAGCTCTCTGGAAACACCATATATTTT. V usage is TRBV3-1 (or the pseudogene TRBV3-2) and J usage is TRBJ1-3; D unresolved. CDR3 length equals 15 residues. V was shortened by 4 bases and J by 0 bases, with 10 bases between the two germline ends. Germline values: CDR1 LGHDT, CDR2 YNNKEL (reference sequence).